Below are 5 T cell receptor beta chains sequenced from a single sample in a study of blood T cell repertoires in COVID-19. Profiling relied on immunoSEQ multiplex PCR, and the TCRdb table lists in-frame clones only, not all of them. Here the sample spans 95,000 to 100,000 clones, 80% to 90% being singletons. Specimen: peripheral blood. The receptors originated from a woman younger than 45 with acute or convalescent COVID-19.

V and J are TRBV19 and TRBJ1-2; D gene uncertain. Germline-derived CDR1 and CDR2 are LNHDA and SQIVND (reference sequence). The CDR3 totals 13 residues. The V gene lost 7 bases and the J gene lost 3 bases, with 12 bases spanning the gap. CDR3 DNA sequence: TGTGCCAGTAAGGAGGCACGACACTATGGCTACACCTTC. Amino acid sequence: CASKEARHYGYTF.

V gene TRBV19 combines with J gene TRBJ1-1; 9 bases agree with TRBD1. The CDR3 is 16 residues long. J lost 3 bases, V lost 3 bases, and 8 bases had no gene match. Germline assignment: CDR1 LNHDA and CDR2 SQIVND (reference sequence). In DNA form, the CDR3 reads TGTGCCAGTAGTATCGAAAGGGACAGGGTAGACACTGAAGCTTTCTTT. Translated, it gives CASSIERDRVDTEAFF.

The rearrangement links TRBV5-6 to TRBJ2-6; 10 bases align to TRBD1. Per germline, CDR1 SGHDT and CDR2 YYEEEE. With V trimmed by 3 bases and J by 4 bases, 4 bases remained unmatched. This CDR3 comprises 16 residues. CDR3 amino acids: CASSYDRGLGANVLTF. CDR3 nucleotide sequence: TGTGCCAGCAGCTACGACAGGGGGCTCGGGGCCAACGTCCTGACTTTC.

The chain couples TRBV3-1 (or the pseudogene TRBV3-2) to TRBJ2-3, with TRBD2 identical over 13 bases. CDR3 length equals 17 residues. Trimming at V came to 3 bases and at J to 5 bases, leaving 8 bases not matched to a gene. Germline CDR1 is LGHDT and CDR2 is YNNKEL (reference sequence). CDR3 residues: CASSQWLLAGGRDTQYF. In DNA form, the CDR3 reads TGTGCCAGCAGCCAGTGGTTACTAGCGGGGGGGCGAGATACGCAGTATTTT.

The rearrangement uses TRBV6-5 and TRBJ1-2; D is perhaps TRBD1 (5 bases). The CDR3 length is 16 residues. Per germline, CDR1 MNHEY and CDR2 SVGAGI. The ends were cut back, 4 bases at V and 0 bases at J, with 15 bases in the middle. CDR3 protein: CASSFSPTVPNYGYTF. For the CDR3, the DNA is TGTGCCAGCAGTTTCTCCCCGACAGTTCCTAACTATGGCTACACCTTC.